The clone carrying this TCR beta chain was picked up one time. V shed 0 bases and J shed 5 bases, with 11 bases lying between them. CDR3 length equals 14 residues. The germline CDR1 and CDR2 sequences are KGHSH and LQKENI. This entry comes from a study of blood T cell repertoires in COVID-19. Study summary: T cells, B-cell-depleted T cells, or PBMCs provided the cDNA or gDNA that served as material.

Original analysis: Quantification of nucleated cells was approximated via reference gene primer amplification. Data came from immunoSEQ multiplex PCR; TCRdb stores just in-frame clones and leaves some out. That table gives V, J and clone size, and the DNA gave D and trimming. The data show hundreds of thousands of clones, under 90% seen once. The sequencing sample was made of peripheral blood. The receptor's source is a man aged 60 to 75 who had recovered from COVID-19. The genes are TRBV18 and TRBJ2-7, with a possible D match to TRBD1 (5 bases). CDR3 nucleotides: TGTGCCAGCTCACCACCATCTGGGGCCCACGAGCAGTACTTC. It specifies CASSPPSGAHEQYF.